This TCR beta chain was captured in a study of T-cell reconstitution after alpha-beta-depleted transplantation in children. TCRbeta library preparation incorporated unique molecular identifiers. Via MiXCR, TCRdb re-called the PCR reads, giving one row per CDR3 protein. The sample gives about 110,000 distinct CDR3 sequences, about 9.4% of which show up once; less than 40% is in the top ten. Study-wide results and limits: Hyperexpanded clones declined; after one year, newly produced T cells mostly supplied diversity.

This clonotype turned up a few times. The antigen is undetermined. The sequence was collected from a boy aged 2 to 10 with acute lymphoblastic leukemia, due to receive a stem cell transplant. The source material was PBMCs, sampled before TCRalphabeta/CD19-depleted stem cell transplant.

The CDR3: CASTPRAGVANEQFF. Written as DNA, the CDR3 is TGTGCCAGCACCCCCCGAGCGGGAGTGGCCAATGAGCAGTTCTTC. The rearrangement joins TRBV2 to TRBJ2-1; 8 bases agree with TRBD2. Germline CDR1 is SNHLY and CDR2 is FYNNEI. V dropped 7 bases and J dropped 6; count of bases not matched to a gene: 11. The CDR3 sequence is 15 residues long.